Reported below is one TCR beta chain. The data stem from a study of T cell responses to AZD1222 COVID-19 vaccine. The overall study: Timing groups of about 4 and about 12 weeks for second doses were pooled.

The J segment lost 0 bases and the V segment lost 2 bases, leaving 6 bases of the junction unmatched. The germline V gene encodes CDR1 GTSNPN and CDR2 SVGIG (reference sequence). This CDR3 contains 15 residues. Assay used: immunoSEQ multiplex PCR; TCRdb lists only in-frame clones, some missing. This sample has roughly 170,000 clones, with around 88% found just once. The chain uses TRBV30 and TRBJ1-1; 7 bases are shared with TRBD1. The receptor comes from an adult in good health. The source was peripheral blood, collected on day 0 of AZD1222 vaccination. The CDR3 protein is CAWSLGTAMNTEAFF. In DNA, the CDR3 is TGTGCCTGGAGTTTGGGGACAGCTATGAACACTGAAGCTTTCTTT. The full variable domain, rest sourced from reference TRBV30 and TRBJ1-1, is SQTIHQWPATLVQPVGSPLSLECTVEGTSNPNLYWYRQAAGRGLQLLFYSVGIGQISSEVPQNLSASRPQDRQFILSSKKLLLSDSGFYLCAWSLGTAMNTEAFFGQGTRLTVV.